This T cell receptor beta chain was sequenced during a study of a mutant IDH1 vaccine in newly diagnosed glioma. About this clone itself: Its antigen is currently unknown.

CDR1 and CDR2 from the germline V gene are MDHEN and SYDVKM. The CDR3 loop spans 17 amino acids. V trimming: 3 bases; J trimming: 2 bases; junction bases outside the gene matches: 7. Overall study findings and caveats: There seemed to be no relation between pseudoprogression and changes in top peripheral T cell clonotypes.

Time point reported: week 5, during vaccination. The vaccine gave 300 ug of a 20-mer mutant IDH1 peptide subcutaneously per dose. The data were produced by immunoSEQ multiplex PCR, yet TCRdb's version contains in-frame clones alone and is incomplete. The sample holds roughly 50,000 clones, around 81% seen once. This clonotype was sampled from a man aged 25-40 years with glioma. This rearrangement joins TRBV28 to TRBJ2-5, with 12 nucleotides matching TRBD2. Here the sequenced sample was PBMCs, taken from a glioma patient whose treatment included an IDH1 peptide vaccine. The CDR3 region has the DNA TGTGCCAGCAGTTTCTCGACTAGCGGGGGACTACAAGAGACCCAGTACTTC. Its protein product is CASSFSTSGGLQETQYF.